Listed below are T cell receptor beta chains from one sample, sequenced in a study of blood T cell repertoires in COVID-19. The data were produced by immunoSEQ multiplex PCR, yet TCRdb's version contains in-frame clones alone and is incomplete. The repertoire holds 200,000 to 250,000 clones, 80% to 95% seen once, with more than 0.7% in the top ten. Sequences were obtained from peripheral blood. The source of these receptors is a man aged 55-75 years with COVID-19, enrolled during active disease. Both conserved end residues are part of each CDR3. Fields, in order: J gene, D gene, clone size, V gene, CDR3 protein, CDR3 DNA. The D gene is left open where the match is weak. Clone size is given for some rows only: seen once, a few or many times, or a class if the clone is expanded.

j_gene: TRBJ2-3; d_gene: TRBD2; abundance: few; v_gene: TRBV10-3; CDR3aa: CAISDPTSGTDTQYF; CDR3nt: TGTGCCATCAGTGACCCGACTAGCGGCACAGATACGCAGTATTTT
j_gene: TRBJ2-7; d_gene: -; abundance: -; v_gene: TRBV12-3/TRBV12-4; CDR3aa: CASSFGSWEKKYF; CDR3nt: TGTGCCAGCAGTTTCGGGAGCTGGGAAAAAAAGTACTTC
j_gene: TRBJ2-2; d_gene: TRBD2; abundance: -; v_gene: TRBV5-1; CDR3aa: CASSAGGSNTGELFF; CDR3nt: TGCGCCAGCTCAGCGGGGGGGTCAAACACCGGGGAGCTGTTTTTT
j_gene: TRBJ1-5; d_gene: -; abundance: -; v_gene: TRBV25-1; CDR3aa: CASSPTGLGQPQHF; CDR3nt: TGTGCCAGCAGTCCCACAGGGTTAGGGCAGCCCCAGCATTTT
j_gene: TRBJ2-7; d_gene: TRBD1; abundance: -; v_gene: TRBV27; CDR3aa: CASSTGTAPLEQYF; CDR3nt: TGTGCCAGCAGCACCGGGACAGCTCCTCTCGAGCAGTACTTC
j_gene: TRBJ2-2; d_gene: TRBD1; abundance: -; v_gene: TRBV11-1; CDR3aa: CASSLLRGQVAGELFF; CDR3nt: TGTGCCAGCAGCCTCCTTAGGGGGCAAGTAGCCGGGGAGCTGTTTTTT
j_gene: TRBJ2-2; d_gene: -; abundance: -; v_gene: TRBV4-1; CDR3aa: CASSPRTENTGELFF; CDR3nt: TGCGCCAGCAGCCCCCGGACAGAGAACACCGGGGAGCTGTTTTTT
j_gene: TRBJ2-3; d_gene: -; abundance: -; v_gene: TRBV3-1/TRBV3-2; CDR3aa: CASSPGRDSPPTDTQYF; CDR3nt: TGTGCCAGCAGTCCAGGCCGGGACTCTCCCCCCACAGATACGCAGTATTTT
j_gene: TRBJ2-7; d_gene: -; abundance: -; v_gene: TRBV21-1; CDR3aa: CASSKAGLAIEQYF; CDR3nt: TGTGCCAGCAGCAAGGCCGGACTAGCGATCGAGCAGTACTTC
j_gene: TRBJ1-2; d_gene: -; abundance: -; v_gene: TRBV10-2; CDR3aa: CASSSPGRASYGYTF; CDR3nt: TGCGCCAGCAGTAGTCCGGGGAGGGCTTCCTATGGCTACACCTTC
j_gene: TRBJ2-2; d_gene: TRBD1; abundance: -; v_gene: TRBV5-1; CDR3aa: CASSLATGPGELFF; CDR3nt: TGCGCCAGCAGCCTCGCGACAGGGCCCGGGGAGCTGTTTTTT
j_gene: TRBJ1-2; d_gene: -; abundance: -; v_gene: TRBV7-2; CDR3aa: CASSQTGITYNNYGYTF; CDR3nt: TGTGCCAGCAGCCAAACGGGGATAACCTATAATAACTATGGCTACACCTTC
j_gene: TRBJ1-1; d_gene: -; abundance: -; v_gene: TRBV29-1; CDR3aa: CSVEAATGTEAFF; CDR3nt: TGCAGCGTTGAAGCGGCAACAGGGACTGAAGCTTTCTTT
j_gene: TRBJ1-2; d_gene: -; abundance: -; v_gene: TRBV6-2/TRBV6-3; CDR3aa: CASSYSANYGYTF; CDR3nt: TGTGCCAGCAGTTATTCTGCTAACTATGGCTACACCTTC
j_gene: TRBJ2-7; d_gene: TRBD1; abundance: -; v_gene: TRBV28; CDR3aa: CASSPGQGYEQYF; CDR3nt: TGTGCCAGCAGCCCAGGACAGGGGTACGAGCAGTACTTC
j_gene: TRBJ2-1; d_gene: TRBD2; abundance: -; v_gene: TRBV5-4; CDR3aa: CASSFQRTSSYNEQFF; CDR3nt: TGTGCCAGCAGCTTCCAACGGACTAGCTCCTACAATGAGCAGTTCTTC
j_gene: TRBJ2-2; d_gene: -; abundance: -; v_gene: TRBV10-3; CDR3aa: CAIRMTRPNTGELFF; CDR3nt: TGTGCCATCAGAATGACACGTCCAAACACCGGGGAGCTGTTTTTT
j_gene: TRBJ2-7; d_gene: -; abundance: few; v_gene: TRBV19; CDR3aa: CASMDSGRGSYEQYF; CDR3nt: TGTGCCAGTATGGACTCTGGCAGGGGCTCCTACGAGCAGTACTTC
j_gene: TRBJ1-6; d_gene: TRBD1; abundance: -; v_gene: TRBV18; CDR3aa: CASSAGQGAGNSPLHF; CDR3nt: TGTGCCAGCTCAGCCGGACAGGGGGCCGGCAATTCACCCCTCCACTTT
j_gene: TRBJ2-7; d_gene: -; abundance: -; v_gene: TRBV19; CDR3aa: CASSMSGRQNEQYF; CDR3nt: TGTGCCAGTAGTATGTCCGGGAGACAAAACGAGCAGTACTTC
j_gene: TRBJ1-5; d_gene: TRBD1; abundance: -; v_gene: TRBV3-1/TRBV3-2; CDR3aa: CASSHSDRGGQPQHF; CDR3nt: TGTGCCAGCAGCCACTCCGACAGGGGTGGTCAGCCCCAGCATTTT
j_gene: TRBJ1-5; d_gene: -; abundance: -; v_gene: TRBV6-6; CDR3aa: CASSPARIASF; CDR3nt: TGTGCCAGCAGCCCCGCGAGGATTGCCTCGTTT
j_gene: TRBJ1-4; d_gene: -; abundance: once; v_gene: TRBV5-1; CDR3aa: CASSRTHREDNEKLFF; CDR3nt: TGCGCCAGCAGTCGTACCCACAGGGAAGATAATGAAAAACTGTTTTTT
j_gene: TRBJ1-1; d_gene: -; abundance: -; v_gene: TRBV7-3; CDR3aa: CASSPSGDRTEAFF; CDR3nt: TGTGCCAGCAGTCCTTCAGGGGACCGCACTGAAGCTTTCTTT
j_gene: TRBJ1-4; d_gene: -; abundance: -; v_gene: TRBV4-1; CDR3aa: CASSQSAGGLNEKLFF; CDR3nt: TGCGCCAGCAGCCAATCGGCCGGAGGGCTTAATGAAAAACTGTTTTTT
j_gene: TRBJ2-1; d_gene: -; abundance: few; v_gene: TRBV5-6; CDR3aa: CASSFDAGATYNEQFF; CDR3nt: TGTGCCAGCAGCTTCGATGCGGGGGCGACCTACAATGAGCAGTTCTTC
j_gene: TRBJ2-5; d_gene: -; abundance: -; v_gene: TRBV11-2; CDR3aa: CASSLGRGEIQETQYF; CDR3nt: TGTGCCAGCAGCTTAGGAAGAGGAGAAATTCAAGAGACCCAGTACTTC
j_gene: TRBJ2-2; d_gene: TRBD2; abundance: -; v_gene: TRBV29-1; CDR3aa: CSATTGLVPGELFF; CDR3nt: TGCAGCGCCACCACGGGACTAGTCCCCGGGGAGCTGTTTTTT
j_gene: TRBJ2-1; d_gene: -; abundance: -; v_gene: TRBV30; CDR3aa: CAWSGLSVNEQFF; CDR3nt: TGTGCCTGGAGTGGCTTAAGCGTCAATGAGCAGTTCTTC
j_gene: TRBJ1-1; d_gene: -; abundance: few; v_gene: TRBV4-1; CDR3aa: CASSPPGDTLNTEAFF; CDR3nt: TGCGCCAGCAGTCCCCCCGGGGACACCTTGAACACTGAAGCTTTCTTT
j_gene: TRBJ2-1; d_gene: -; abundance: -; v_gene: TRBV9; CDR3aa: CASSASRGTYNEQFF; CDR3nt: TGTGCCAGCAGCGCTTCCCGGGGTACCTACAATGAGCAGTTCTTC
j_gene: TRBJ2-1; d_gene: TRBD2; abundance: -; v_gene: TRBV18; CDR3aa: CASSPPRPSGGNEQFF; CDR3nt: TGTGCCAGCTCACCACCCCGGCCCTCGGGGGGCAATGAGCAGTTCTTC
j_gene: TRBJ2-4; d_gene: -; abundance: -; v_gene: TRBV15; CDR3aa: CATSRDRGDGLAKNIQYF; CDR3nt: TGTGCCACCAGCAGAGATCGGGGTGACGGACTAGCCAAAAACATTCAGTACTTC
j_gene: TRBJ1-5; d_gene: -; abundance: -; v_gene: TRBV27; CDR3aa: CASSPLNQPQHF; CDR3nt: TGTGCCAGCAGCCCTTTAAATCAGCCCCAGCATTTT
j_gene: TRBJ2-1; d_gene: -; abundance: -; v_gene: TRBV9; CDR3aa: CASSLVYTTGEQFF; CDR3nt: TGTGCCAGCAGCCTCGTCTATACCACGGGTGAGCAGTTCTTC
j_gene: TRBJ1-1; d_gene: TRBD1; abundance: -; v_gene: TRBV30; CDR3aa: CAWSVPRQGLRDTEAFF; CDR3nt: TGTGCCTGGAGTGTACCCCGACAGGGCCTGAGAGACACTGAAGCTTTCTTT
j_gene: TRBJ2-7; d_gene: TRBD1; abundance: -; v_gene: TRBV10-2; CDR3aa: CASSWGQGAGGQDEQYF; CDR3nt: TGCGCCAGCAGTTGGGGACAGGGGGCAGGGGGTCAAGACGAGCAGTACTTC
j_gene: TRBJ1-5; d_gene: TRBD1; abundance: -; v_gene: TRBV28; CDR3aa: CASSLGQGNDQPQHF; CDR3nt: TGTGCCAGCAGTCTGGGACAGGGTAACGATCAGCCCCAGCATTTT
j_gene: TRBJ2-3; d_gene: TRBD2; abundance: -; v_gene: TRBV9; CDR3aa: CASSAGGGQDTQYF; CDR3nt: TGTGCCAGCAGCGCGGGGGGGGGTCAAGATACGCAGTATTTT
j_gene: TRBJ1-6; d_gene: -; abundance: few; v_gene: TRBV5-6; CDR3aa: CASSLDSRYNSPLHF; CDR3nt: TGTGCCAGCAGCTTGGATAGTAGATATAATTCACCCCTCCACTTT
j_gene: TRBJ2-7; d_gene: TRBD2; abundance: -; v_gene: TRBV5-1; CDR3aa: CASRTSGSYEQYF; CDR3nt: TGCGCCAGCAGGACTAGCGGGAGTTACGAGCAGTACTTC
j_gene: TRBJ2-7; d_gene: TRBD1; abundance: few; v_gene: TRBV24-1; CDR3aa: CATSDAGTGDSYEQYF; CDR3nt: TGTGCCACCAGTGATGCCGGGACAGGGGATAGCTACGAGCAGTACTTC
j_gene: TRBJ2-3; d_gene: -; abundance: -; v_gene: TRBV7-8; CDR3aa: CAGSLLPGSTDTQYF; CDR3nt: TGTGCCGGCAGCTTATTGCCAGGTTCCACAGATACGCAGTATTTT
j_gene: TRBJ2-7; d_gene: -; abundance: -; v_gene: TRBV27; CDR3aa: CASSPQTLSRVGYEQYF; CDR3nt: TGTGCCAGCAGTCCCCAGACCCTCTCCAGGGTGGGCTACGAGCAGTACTTC
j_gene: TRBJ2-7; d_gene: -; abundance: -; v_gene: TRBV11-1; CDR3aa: CASSPDRRAYEQYF; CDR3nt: TGTGCCAGCAGCCCGGACCGCAGGGCCTACGAGCAGTACTTC
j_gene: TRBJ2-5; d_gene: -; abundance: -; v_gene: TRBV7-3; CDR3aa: CASSLGLQETQYF; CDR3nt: TGTGCCAGCAGCTTAGGGCTTCAAGAGACCCAGTACTTC
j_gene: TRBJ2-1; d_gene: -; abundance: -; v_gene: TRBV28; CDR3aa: CASSPRLPTGLSYNEQFF; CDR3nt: TGTGCCAGCAGTCCGCGCCTGCCCACAGGGCTTTCCTACAATGAGCAGTTCTTC
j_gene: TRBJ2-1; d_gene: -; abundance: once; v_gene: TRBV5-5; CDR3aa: CASSLGLVTSYNEQFF; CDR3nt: TGTGCCAGCAGCTTGGGACTAGTGACCTCCTACAATGAGCAGTTCTTC
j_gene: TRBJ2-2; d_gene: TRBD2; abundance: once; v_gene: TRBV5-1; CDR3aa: CASSLGTSSGAGELFF; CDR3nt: TGCGCCAGCAGCTTGGGGACTAGTAGCGGGGCCGGGGAGCTGTTTTTT
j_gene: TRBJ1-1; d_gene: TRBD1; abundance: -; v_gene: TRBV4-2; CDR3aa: CASSQEAAGGKVTEAFF; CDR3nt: TGTGCCAGCAGCCAAGAAGCGGCAGGGGGCAAGGTCACTGAAGCTTTCTTT
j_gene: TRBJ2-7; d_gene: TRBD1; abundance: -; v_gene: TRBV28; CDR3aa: CASSAVPGQGLAYEQYF; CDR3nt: TGTGCCAGCAGTGCCGTCCCGGGACAGGGATTGGCCTACGAGCAGTACTTC
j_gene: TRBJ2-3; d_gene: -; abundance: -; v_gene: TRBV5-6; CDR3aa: CASSLTGSTDTQYF; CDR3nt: TGTGCCAGCAGCTTAACAGGGAGCACAGATACGCAGTATTTT
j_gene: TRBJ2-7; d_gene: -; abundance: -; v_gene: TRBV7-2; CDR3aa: CASSLAFGDEQYF; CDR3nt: TGTGCCAGCAGCTTAGCGTTCGGGGACGAGCAGTACTTC
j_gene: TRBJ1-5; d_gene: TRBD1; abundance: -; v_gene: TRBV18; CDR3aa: CASSPGTGDSNQPQHF; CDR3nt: TGTGCCAGCTCACCCGGGACAGGGGATAGCAATCAGCCCCAGCATTTT
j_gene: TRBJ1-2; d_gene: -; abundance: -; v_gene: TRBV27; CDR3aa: CASSGTRSGRNGYTF; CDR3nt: TGTGCCAGCAGTGGGACAAGATCCGGCCGAAATGGCTACACCTTC
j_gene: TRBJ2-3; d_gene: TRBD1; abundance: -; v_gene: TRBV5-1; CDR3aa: CASSRTQGGTDTQYF; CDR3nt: TGCGCCAGCAGCCGGACTCAGGGGGGCACAGATACGCAGTATTTT
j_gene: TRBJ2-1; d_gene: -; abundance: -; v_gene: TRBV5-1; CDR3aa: CASSLAVSYNEQFF; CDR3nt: TGCGCCAGCAGCTTGGCAGTTTCCTACAATGAGCAGTTCTTC
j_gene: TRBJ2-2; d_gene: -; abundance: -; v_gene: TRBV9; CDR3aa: CASSVGPLGGPGELFF; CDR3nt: TGTGCCAGCAGCGTAGGCCCCTTAGGGGGTCCCGGGGAGCTGTTTTTT
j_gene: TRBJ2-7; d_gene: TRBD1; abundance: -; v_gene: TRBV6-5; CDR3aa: CASSFDRTGLGEQYF; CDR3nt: TGTGCCAGCAGTTTCGACCGGACAGGGCTAGGCGAGCAGTACTTC
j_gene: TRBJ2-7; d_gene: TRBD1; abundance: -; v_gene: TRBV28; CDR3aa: CASSFTGTGVYEQYF; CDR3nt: TGTGCCAGCAGTTTCACCGGGACAGGGGTCTACGAGCAGTACTTC